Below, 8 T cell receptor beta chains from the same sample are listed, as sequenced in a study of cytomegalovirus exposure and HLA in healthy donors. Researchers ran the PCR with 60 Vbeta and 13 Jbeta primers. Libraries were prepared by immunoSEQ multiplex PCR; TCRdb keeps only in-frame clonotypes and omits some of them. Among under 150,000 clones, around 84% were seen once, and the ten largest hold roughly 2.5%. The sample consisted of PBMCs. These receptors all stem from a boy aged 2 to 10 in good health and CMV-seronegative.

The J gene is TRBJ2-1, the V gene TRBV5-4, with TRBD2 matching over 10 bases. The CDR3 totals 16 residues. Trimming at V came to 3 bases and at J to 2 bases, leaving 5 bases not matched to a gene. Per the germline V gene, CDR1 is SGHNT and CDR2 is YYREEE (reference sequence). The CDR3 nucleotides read TGTGCCAGCAGCTCTACAACTAGCGGGGCCTACAATGAGCAGTTCTTC. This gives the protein CASSSTTSGAYNEQFF.

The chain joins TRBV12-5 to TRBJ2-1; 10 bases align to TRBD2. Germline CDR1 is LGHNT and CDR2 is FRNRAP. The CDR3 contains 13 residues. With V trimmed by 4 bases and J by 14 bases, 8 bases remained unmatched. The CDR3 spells CASGSLAGVDEFF. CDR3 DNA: TGTGCTAGTGGTTCGCTAGCGGGAGTGGACGAGTTCTTC.

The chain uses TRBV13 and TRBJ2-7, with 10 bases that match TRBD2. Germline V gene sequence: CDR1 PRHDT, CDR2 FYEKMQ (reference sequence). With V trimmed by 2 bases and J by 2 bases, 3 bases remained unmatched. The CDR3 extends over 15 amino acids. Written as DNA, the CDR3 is TGTGCCAGCAGCTTAACTAGCGGGGAAGCCTACGAGCAGTACTTC. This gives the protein CASSLTSGEAYEQYF.

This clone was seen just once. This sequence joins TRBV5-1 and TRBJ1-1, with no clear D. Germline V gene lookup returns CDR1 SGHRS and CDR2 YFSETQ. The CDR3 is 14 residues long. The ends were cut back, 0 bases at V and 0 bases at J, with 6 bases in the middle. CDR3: CASSLAGMNTEAFF. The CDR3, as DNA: TGCGCCAGCAGCTTGGCCGGGATGAACACTGAAGCTTTCTTT.

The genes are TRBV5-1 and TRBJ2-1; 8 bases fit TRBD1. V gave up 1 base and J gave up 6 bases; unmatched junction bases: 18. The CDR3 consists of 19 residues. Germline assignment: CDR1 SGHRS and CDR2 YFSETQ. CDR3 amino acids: CASSLNDRGRFGDRNEQFF. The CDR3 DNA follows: TGCGCCAGCAGCTTGAACGACAGGGGCCGGTTCGGGGACCGCAATGAGCAGTTCTTC.

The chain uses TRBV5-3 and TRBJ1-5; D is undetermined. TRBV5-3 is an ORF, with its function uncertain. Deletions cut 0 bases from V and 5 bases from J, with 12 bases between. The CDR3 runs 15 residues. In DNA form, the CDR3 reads TGTGCCAGAAGCTTGGAGTCCGAGATACATCAGCCCCAGCATTTT. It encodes CARSLESEIHQPQHF.

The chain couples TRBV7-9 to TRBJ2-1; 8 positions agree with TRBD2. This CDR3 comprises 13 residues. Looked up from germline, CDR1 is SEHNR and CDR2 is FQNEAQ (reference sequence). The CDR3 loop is CAGLAGTYNEQFF. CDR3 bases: TGTGCGGGGCTAGCGGGCACATACAATGAGCAGTTCTTC.

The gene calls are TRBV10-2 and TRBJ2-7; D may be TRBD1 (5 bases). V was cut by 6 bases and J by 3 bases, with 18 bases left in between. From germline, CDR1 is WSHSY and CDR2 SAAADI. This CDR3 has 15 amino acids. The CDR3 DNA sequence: TGCGCCAGCAGATATTCCTTGACAGCCAACTACGAGCAGTACTTC. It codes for CASRYSLTANYEQYF.